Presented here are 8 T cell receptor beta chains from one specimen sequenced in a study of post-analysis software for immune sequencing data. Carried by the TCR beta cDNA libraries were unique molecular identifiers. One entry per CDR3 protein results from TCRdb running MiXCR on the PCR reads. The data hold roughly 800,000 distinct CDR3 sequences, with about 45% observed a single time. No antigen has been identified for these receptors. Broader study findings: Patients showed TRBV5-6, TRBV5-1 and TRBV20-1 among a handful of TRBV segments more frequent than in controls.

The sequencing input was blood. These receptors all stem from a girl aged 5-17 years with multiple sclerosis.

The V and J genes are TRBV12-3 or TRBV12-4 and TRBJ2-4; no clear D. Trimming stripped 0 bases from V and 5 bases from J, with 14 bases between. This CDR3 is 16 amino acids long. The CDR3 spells CASSLAWEGNQNIQYF. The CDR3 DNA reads TGTGCCAGCAGTTTAGCGTGGGAAGGGAACCAAAACATTCAGTACTTC.

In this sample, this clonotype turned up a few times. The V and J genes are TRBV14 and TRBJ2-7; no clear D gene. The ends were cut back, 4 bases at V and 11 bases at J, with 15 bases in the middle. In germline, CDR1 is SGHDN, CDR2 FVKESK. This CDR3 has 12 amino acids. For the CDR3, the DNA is TGTGCCAGCAGCCTGGGTCCCACGGGCAAGTACTTC. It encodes CASSLGPTGKYF.

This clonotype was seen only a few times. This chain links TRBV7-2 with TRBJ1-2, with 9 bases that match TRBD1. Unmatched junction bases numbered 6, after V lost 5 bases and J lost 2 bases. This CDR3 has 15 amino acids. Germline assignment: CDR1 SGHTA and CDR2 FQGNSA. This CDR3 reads CASSLTGGDNYGYTF. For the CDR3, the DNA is TGTGCCAGCAGCCTCACAGGGGGCGACAACTATGGCTACACCTTC.

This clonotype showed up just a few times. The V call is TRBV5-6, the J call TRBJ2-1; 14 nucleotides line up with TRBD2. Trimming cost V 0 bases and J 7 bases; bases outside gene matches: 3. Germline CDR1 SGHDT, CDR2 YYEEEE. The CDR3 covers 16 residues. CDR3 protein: CASSLGLAGGTNEQFF. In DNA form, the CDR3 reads TGTGCCAGCAGCTTGGGACTAGCGGGAGGGACAAATGAGCAGTTCTTC.

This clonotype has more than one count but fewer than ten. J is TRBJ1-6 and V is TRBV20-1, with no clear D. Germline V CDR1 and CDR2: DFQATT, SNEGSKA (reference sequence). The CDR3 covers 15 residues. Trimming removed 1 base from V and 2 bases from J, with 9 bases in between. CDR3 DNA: TGCAGTGCTAGAGTCATAAGCGCCTATAATTCACCCCTCCACTTT. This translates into CSARVISAYNSPLHF.

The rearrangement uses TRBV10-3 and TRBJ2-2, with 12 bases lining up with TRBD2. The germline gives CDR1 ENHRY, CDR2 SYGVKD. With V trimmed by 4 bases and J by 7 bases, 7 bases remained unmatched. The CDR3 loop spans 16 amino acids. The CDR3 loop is CAISGTSGTEGGELFF. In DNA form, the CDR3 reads TGTGCCATCAGTGGGACTAGCGGGACCGAAGGCGGGGAGCTGTTTTTT.

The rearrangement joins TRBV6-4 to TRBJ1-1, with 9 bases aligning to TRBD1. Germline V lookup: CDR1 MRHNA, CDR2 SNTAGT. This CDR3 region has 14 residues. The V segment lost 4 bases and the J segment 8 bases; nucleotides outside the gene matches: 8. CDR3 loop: CASSGPRTGAEAFF. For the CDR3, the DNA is TGTGCCAGCAGTGGCCCGAGGACAGGGGCCGAAGCTTTCTTT.

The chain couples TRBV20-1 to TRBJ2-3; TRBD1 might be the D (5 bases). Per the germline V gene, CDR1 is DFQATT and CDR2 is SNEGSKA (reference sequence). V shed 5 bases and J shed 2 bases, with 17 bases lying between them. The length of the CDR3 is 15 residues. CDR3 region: CSAPKQAGLTDTQYF. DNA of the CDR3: TGCAGTGCTCCCAAACAGGCCGGGCTCACAGATACGCAGTATTTT.